Shown below are 29 T cell receptor beta chains from a single sample sequenced in a study of T-cell memory formation after mild COVID-19. TCRdb re-derived calls from the 5' RACE reads in MiXCR, one entry per CDR3 protein. Counted here are under 300,000 distinct CDR3 sequences, 15% to 20% occurring once; the ten biggest clones make up 23%. Sample: PBMCs or a T cell subset sorted from them (not recorded which). The receptor source for this set is a man between 18 and 29 years old who had mild COVID-19 (a few samples of this study predate the infection). Cell type and time point are not known.

This clonotype was recorded a few times. CDR3 DNA: TGTGCCAGCAGCTTGGCTCCCGTCTATGGCTACACCTTC. This codes for CASSLAPVYGYTF. This sequence joins TRBV5-5 and TRBJ1-2; D gene unclear. Germline V CDR1 and CDR2: SGHKS, YYEKEE (reference sequence). The CDR3 contains 13 residues. Trimming took off 0 bases at V and 4 bases at J, with 7 bases between the two ends.

This clonotype was detected only a few times. The V and J genes are TRBV12-3 or TRBV12-4 and TRBJ2-7, with no clear D. Trimming left V 5 bases short and J 3 bases short, with 11 bases between. CDR3 length equals 13 residues. Here the CDR3 reads CASSPGPNYEQYV. DNA for the CDR3: TGTGCCAGCAGTCCCGGACCCAACTACGAGCAGTACGTC.

This clonotype came up a few times. V gene TRBV7-6 combines with J gene TRBJ2-2, with D unresolved. This CDR3 region has 15 residues. V shed 5 bases and J shed 6 bases, with 16 bases lying between them. Germline-derived CDR1 and CDR2 are SGHVS and FNYEAQ. The CDR3 nucleotides are TGTGCCAGCAGCAGTCCGGACCGATACGCCGGGGAGCTGTTTTTT. This gives the protein CASSSPDRYAGELFF.

This clonotype occurred a few times. The chain carries TRBV4-3 and TRBJ2-1; 11 nucleotides match TRBD2. This CDR3 spans 15 amino acids. The V gene's germline CDR1 is LGHNA and CDR2 YSLEER. The V gene end was trimmed by 3 bases and the J gene end by 6 bases; junction bases not matched to a gene: 4. This CDR3 reads CASSQPSGGFNEQFF. Written as DNA, the CDR3 is TGCGCCAGCAGCCAGCCTAGCGGGGGGTTCAATGAGCAGTTCTTC.

This clonotype appeared a few times. The V gene is TRBV18, the J gene TRBJ2-7; 9 nucleotides match TRBD2. CDR1 is KGHSH and CDR2 is LQKENI in the germline V gene. V lost 3 bases and J lost 3; bases outside the gene matches: 6. The CDR3 has 15 residues. This CDR3 is CASSPIRTSDYEQYF. For the CDR3, the DNA is TGTGCCAGCTCACCGATTAGGACTAGCGACTACGAGCAGTACTTC.

This clonotype was observed a few times. The V gene is TRBV29-1, the J gene TRBJ2-1; a possible D gene is TRBD1 (6 bases). V was pared by 5 bases and J by 5 bases, with 13 bases between. Germline CDR1 is SQVTM and CDR2 is ANQGSEA. The CDR3 runs to 13 residues. CDR3 loop: CSVSDRFDNEQFF. The CDR3, as DNA: TGCAGCGTTTCAGACAGGTTTGACAATGAGCAGTTCTTC.

The chain joins TRBV24-1 to TRBJ2-5, with D possibly matching TRBD2 (6 bases). Germline CDR1 is KGHDR and CDR2 is SFDVKD. Trimming removed 3 bases from V and 5 bases from J, with 18 bases in between. The CDR3 has 16 amino acids. In DNA, the CDR3 is TGTGCCACCAGTGATGACTGGGGGGTCTTCGAGGAGACCCAGTACTTC. Its protein is CATSDDWGVFEETQYF.

The chain joins TRBV11-2 to TRBJ2-5; 10 nucleotides line up with TRBD2. Germline values: CDR1 SGHAT, CDR2 FQNNGV. V lost 10 bases, J lost 4 bases, and 9 bases stayed unmatched. This CDR3 is built from 14 residues. The CDR3, as DNA: TGTGCCATCACGGGACTAGCGCGATCAGAGACCCAGTACTTC. As protein: CAITGLARSETQYF.

Only a few counts were recorded for this clonotype. CDR3 nucleotide sequence: TGTGCCAGCAACCGGGACAGGGTGATCAATGGCTACACCTTC. Encoded protein: CASNRDRVINGYTF. V and J are TRBV12-3 or TRBV12-4 and TRBJ1-2, with TRBD1 identical over 9 bases. V lost 7 bases, J lost 6 bases, and 9 bases stayed unmatched. The CDR3 extends over 14 amino acids.

This clonotype occurred a few times. The chain is built from TRBV5-1 and TRBJ2-2; TRBD2 is a possible D gene (5 bases). The CDR3 runs to 18 residues. V was shortened by 6 bases and J by 0 bases, with 21 bases between the two germline ends. Germline V gene data show CDR1 as SGHRS and CDR2 as YFSETQ. Here the CDR3 DNA reads TGCGCCAGCATCAAGGACGGACTCAAGGCAACGAACACCGGGGAGCTGTTTTTT. This sequence encodes CASIKDGLKATNTGELFF.

This clonotype was counted between two and nine times. The chain carries TRBV19 and TRBJ2-2; D ambiguous. CDR1 LNHDA and CDR2 SQIVND come from the germline V gene (reference sequence). This CDR3 has 14 residues. Between the trimmed V and J ends, which lost 3 bases and 3 bases, there was a span of 8 bases. The CDR3 reads CASSMGWYTGELFF. In DNA form, the CDR3 reads TGTGCCAGTAGTATGGGCTGGTACACCGGGGAGCTGTTTTTT.

This clonotype was recorded many times. The chain combines TRBV12-3 or TRBV12-4 with TRBJ2-3, with 7 bases fitting TRBD2. The junction had 7 bases not matched to a gene; V was cut back by 5 bases and J by 2 bases. The CDR3 sequence is 15 residues long. CDR3 bases: TGTGCCAGCAGTCCTACTAGCGCCTACACAGATACGCAGTATTTT. It translates to CASSPTSAYTDTQYF.

The sample holds a few counts of this clonotype. The chain uses TRBV11-2 and TRBJ2-5; 8 bases map to TRBD1. CDR1 SGHAT and CDR2 FQNNGV come from the germline V gene. CDR3 size: 13 residues. J lost 4 bases, V lost 5 bases, and 3 bases had no gene match. The CDR3 reads CASSGTGGETQYF. The CDR3 DNA reads as TGTGCCAGCAGCGGCACAGGGGGAGAGACCCAGTACTTC.

This clonotype was observed a few times. The V and J genes are TRBV12-3 or TRBV12-4 and TRBJ1-6; no clear D. This CDR3 has 13 residues. V dropped 5 bases and J dropped 10 bases, with 12 bases sitting between them. CDR3 region: CASSATRVSPLHF. The CDR3 DNA reads TGTGCCAGCAGTGCCACCCGGGTCTCACCCCTCCACTTT.

This clonotype was counted only a few times. This chain connects TRBV29-1 to TRBJ1-2; D remains unclear. The germline V gene encodes CDR1 SQVTM and CDR2 ANQGSEA. The CDR3 length is 12 residues. Trimming took 2 bases from V and 8 from J, leaving 12 bases between them. This chain's CDR3 is CSVEPQPLGYTF. The CDR3 DNA sequence: TGCAGCGTTGAACCCCAGCCTTTAGGCTACACCTTC.

This clonotype has a handful of counts. V and J are TRBV6-6 and TRBJ1-2, with 8 positions matching TRBD1. Germline V CDR1 and CDR2: MNHNY, SVGAGI (reference sequence). J lost 8 bases, V lost 5 bases, and 7 bases had no gene match. There are 13 residues in the CDR3. In DNA, the CDR3 is TGTGCCAGCAGTACCACAGGGGGTCGGGGCTACACCTTC. This codes for CASSTTGGRGYTF.

The rearrangement joins TRBV6-6 to TRBJ1-5, with D perhaps TRBD1 (5 bases). This CDR3 has 15 residues. Trimming took off 2 bases at V and 1 base at J, with 9 bases between the two ends. CDR1 is MNHNY, CDR2 SVGAGI, per germline (reference sequence). The CDR3 is CASSYKEGSNQPQHF. The CDR3 DNA sequence: TGTGCCAGCAGTTACAAGGAGGGGAGCAATCAGCCCCAGCATTTT.

This clonotype was observed once. J is TRBJ1-5 and V is TRBV5-6; D is possibly TRBD1 (5 bases). V lost 4 bases and J 7 bases, leaving 18 bases between the germline ends. The germline V gene encodes CDR1 SGHDT and CDR2 YYEEEE. The CDR3 consists of 15 residues. The CDR3 region is CASSLFGAGRQPQHF. The DNA for the CDR3 is TGTGCCAGCAGCCTGTTTGGGGCAGGGCGGCAGCCCCAGCATTTT.

This clonotype has more than one count but fewer than ten. CDR3 nucleotides: TGCGCCAGCAGCCACCGGGACAGGGCGGTAGCGGGGGTTCTCAATGAGCAGTTCTTC. Protein product: CASSHRDRAVAGVLNEQFF. The chain carries TRBV4-3 and TRBJ2-1, with D perhaps matching TRBD1 or TRBD2 (9 bases each). CDR1 and CDR2 from the germline V gene are LGHNA and YSLEER. The ends were cut back, 3 bases at V and 6 bases at J, with 27 bases in the middle. The CDR3 runs 19 residues.

This clonotype was seen a handful of times. The rearrangement uses TRBV23-1 and TRBJ1-1, with a weak D call TRBD1 (5 bases). TRBV23-1 is filed as an ORF, its function uncertain. The CDR3 contains 10 residues. Trimming shortened V by 9 bases and J by 11 bases, and 13 bases separated the two germline ends. This CDR3 is CARLGGMAFF. CDR3 DNA sequence: TGCGCCAGACTCGGGGGGATGGCTTTCTTT.

This clonotype was seen many times. This chain joins TRBV15 and TRBJ1-2; TRBD1 agrees at 7 bases. Germline V lookup: CDR1 LNHNV, CDR2 YYDKDF (reference sequence). Trimming at V came to 0 bases and at J to 6 bases, leaving 4 bases not matched to a gene. The CDR3 totals 14 residues. The CDR3 bases are TGTGCCACCAGCAGAGAGAAAACAGGGGATGGCTACACCTTC. Translated: CATSREKTGDGYTF.

This clonotype was seen at least ten times. This chain uses TRBV4-3 with TRBJ2-1, with 9 nucleotides matching TRBD2. V lost 2 bases to trimming and J lost 0 bases; unmatched junction nucleotides: 8. Germline values: CDR1 LGHNA, CDR2 YSLEER. The CDR3 runs 18 residues. The CDR3 sequence: CASSQLAGTVGSYNEQFF. The CDR3 coding sequence is TGCGCCAGCAGCCAACTAGCGGGGACCGTAGGCTCCTACAATGAGCAGTTCTTC.

This clonotype was seen a handful of times. This chain connects TRBV6-2 or TRBV6-3 to TRBJ2-5, with D unresolved. The germline V and J ends were trimmed by 0 bases and 8 bases, with 4 bases remaining between them. The CDR3 is 11 amino acids. Germline lookup yields CDR1 MNHEY and CDR2 SVGEGT. The CDR3 nucleotides read TGTGCCAGCAGTTACTCGACTACCCAGTACTTC. As protein: CASSYSTTQYF.

This clonotype was counted a few times. The V gene is TRBV7-9, the J gene TRBJ2-3, with 7 bases lining up with TRBD1. V gave up 5 bases and J gave up 1 base; unmatched junction bases: 9. From germline, CDR1 is SEHNR and CDR2 FQNEAQ (reference sequence). The CDR3 runs to 16 residues. CDR3 coding DNA: TGTGCCAGCAGCCCTCAGACAGGGTCTCGCACAGATACGCAGTATTTT. It encodes CASSPQTGSRTDTQYF. Full variable domain (remainder filled in from reference TRBV7-9 and TRBJ2-3): DTGVSQNPRHKITKRGQNVTFRCDPISEHNRLYWYRQTLGQGPEFLTYFQNEAQLEKSRLLSDRFSAERPKGSFSTLEIQRTEQGDSAMYLCASSPQTGSRTDTQYFGPGTRLTVL.

The chain joins TRBV15 to TRBJ2-3; 10 positions match TRBD2. The CDR3 totals 16 residues. Trimming took 3 bases from V and 2 from J; bases not matched to a gene: 5. Germline V lookup: CDR1 LNHNV, CDR2 YYDKDF (reference sequence). CDR3 region: CATSSRLAGDTDTQYF. The DNA for the CDR3 is TGTGCCACCAGCAGTCGGCTAGCGGGAGACACAGATACGCAGTATTTT. Full variable domain (remainder filled in from reference TRBV15 and TRBJ2-3): DAMVIQNPRYQVTQFGKPVTLSCSQTLNHNVMYWYQQKSSQAPKLLFHYYDKDFNNEADTPDNFQSRRPNTSFCFLDIRSPGLGDTAMYLCATSSRLAGDTDTQYFGPGTRLTVL.

The rearrangement joins TRBV15 to TRBJ1-2; D is undetermined. The CDR3 consists of 12 residues. Germline V gene data show CDR1 as LNHNV and CDR2 as YYDKDF (reference sequence). Trimming took 5 bases from V and 2 from J, leaving 6 bases between them. CDR3 residues: CATSLENYGYTF. CDR3 in DNA: TGTGCCACCAGCCTGGAAAACTATGGCTACACCTTC. Together with reference TRBV15 and TRBJ1-2, the CDR3 gives the full variable domain: DAMVIQNPRYQVTQFGKPVTLSCSQTLNHNVMYWYQQKSSQAPKLLFHYYDKDFNNEADTPDNFQSRRPNTSFCFLDIRSPGLGDTAMYLCATSLENYGYTFGSGTRLTVV.

This sequence joins TRBV6-5 and TRBJ1-6; a possible D gene is TRBD1 (6 bases). The germline CDR1 and CDR2 sequences are MNHEY and SVGAGI. CDR3 length equals 14 residues. V dropped 3 bases and J dropped 10 bases, with 13 bases sitting between them. In nucleotides, the CDR3 is TGTGCCAGCAGTTATGGGGGCTTAGACTCACCCCTCCACTTT. This gives the protein CASSYGGLDSPLHF.

The chain links TRBV20-1 to TRBJ1-1, with D tentatively TRBD1 (6 bases). Germline V gene sequence: CDR1 DFQATT, CDR2 SNEGSKA (reference sequence). V lost 6 bases, J lost 0 bases, and 11 bases lay in between. The CDR3 runs 13 residues. CDR3 amino acids: CSASGTLNTEAFF. The CDR3 bases are TGCAGTGCATCCGGGACATTGAACACTGAAGCTTTCTTT.

CDR3 coding DNA: TGTGCCAGCACCCAGGCGGGGGGGGACTACGAGCAGTACTTC. Its protein product is CASTQAGGDYEQYF. V is TRBV12-3 or TRBV12-4 and J is TRBJ2-7; 9 bases are shared with TRBD2. CDR3 length: 14 residues. J was trimmed by 3 bases and V by 7 bases; bases with no gene match: 7.